A selection of T cell receptor beta chains follows, all from one sample in a study of blood T cell repertoires in COVID-19. Libraries were prepared by immunoSEQ multiplex PCR; TCRdb keeps only in-frame clonotypes and omits some of them. The data show tens of thousands of clones, with approximately 89% seen just once and approximately 2% held by the top ten. The sequenced sample was peripheral blood. The receptors were sampled from a man aged 50 to 59 with active COVID-19. Each CDR3 is given with its conserved first and last residue. The order of the fields is D gene, J gene, clone size, V gene, CDR3 length, CDR3 DNA, CDR3 protein. D genes are given only for firm matches. Expanded clones get a size class; other rows say once, few or many, or leave the size out.

>TRBD2|TRBJ2-7|-|TRBV29-1|14
TGCAGCGTTGTAGGCGGGAGGGCCGAATACGAGCAGTACTTC
CSVVGGRAEYEQYF
>-|TRBJ1-5|-|TRBV19|13
TGTGCCAGTAGCCCGACGGGGAATCAGCCCCAGCATTTT
CASSPTGNQPQHF
>-|TRBJ2-5|-|TRBV15|15
TGTGCCACCAGCAGAGAGGACAACCGCCCGGAGACCCAGTACTTC
CATSREDNRPETQYF
>-|TRBJ1-2|-|TRBV15|16
TGTGCCACCAGCAGAGAAGAGAGCGGCCTTAACTATGGCTACACCTTC
CATSREESGLNYGYTF
>-|TRBJ2-4|-|TRBV11-2|16
TGTGCCAGCAGCTTAGCGGGGTTAGAGGCAGGAAACATTCAGTACTTC
CASSLAGLEAGNIQYF
>-|TRBJ1-6|few|TRBV4-1|12
TGCGCCAGCAGCTATCTATGGGAGGGCCTCCACTTT
CASSYLWEGLHF
>TRBD2|TRBJ2-7|-|TRBV18|16
TGTGCCAGCTCACCCGGAGGGGAGCGGGGGAGGGAAGAGCAGTACTTC
CASSPGGERGREEQYF
>TRBD2|TRBJ2-3|-|TRBV9|17
TGTGCCAGCAGCGCCTCGGCCGGGGGGTGGGGTAAAGATACGCAGTATTTT
CASSASAGGWGKDTQYF
>-|TRBJ1-1|-|TRBV6-1|13
TGTGCCAGCAGTGATAGAGAGAACACTGAAGCTTTCTTT
CASSDRENTEAFF
>TRBD1|TRBJ2-7|once|TRBV6-6|15
TGTGCCAGCAGTTCTCCGGGACAGGGCACCTACGAGCAGTACTTC
CASSSPGQGTYEQYF
>-|TRBJ2-2|-|TRBV18|16
TGTGCCAGCTCGCAAACTCCAGGGGATTACGACGGGGAGCTGTTTTTT
CASSQTPGDYDGELFF
>-|TRBJ2-3|-|TRBV4-1|16
TGCGCCAGCAGCCCTCTAGCGCCTCTAAGCACAGATACGCAGTATTTT
CASSPLAPLSTDTQYF
>-|TRBJ2-7|-|TRBV6-5|14
TGTGCCAGCAGTTTCAGCAGGGGCTCCTACGAGCAGTACTTC
CASSFSRGSYEQYF
>-|TRBJ2-7|-|TRBV27|13
TGTGCCAGCAGTGTCTATGGAGAGTACGAGCAGTACTTC
CASSVYGEYEQYF
>TRBD1|TRBJ2-2|-|TRBV10-3|15
TGTGCCATCAGTGACACAGGGGTTAACACCGGGGAGCTGTTTTTT
CAISDTGVNTGELFF
>TRBD1|TRBJ2-2|-|TRBV27|14
TGTGCCAGCAGTTTCGGGACAGTGCCCGGGGAGCTGTTTTTT
CASSFGTVPGELFF
>TRBD2|TRBJ2-5|-|TRBV7-9|16
TGTGCCAGCAGCCTAGGTGCGGGAGGGAGCCAAGAGACCCAGTACTTC
CASSLGAGGSQETQYF
>TRBD1|TRBJ2-2|-|TRBV5-1|15
TGCGCCAGCAGCTTGGTTACAGGGGACACCGGGGAGCTGTTTTTT
CASSLVTGDTGELFF
>-|TRBJ1-4|once|TRBV5-4|17
TGTGCCAGCAGCCCGGGGGGGGTAGGGGATTTCGGTGAAAAACTGTTTTTT
CASSPGGVGDFGEKLFF
>-|TRBJ2-7|-|TRBV2|12
TGTGCCAGCAGTTATTCAGGGGACGAGCAGTACTTC
CASSYSGDEQYF
>TRBD1|TRBJ1-2|-|TRBV7-2|14
TGTGCCAGCAGCTCCGGGACAGGACTCTATGGCTACACCTTC
CASSSGTGLYGYTF
>-|TRBJ2-7|-|TRBV11-3|15
TGTGCCAGCAGCCCAAACAGGGCCCTCTCCTACGAGCAGTACTTC
CASSPNRALSYEQYF
>-|TRBJ1-5|-|TRBV3-1/TRBV3-2|13
TGTGCCAGCTCGGGAGGGAGCAATCAGCCCCAGCATTTT
CASSGGSNQPQHF
>-|TRBJ1-1|-|TRBV27|15
TGTGCCAGCAGTTTATGGCCCGGGGGGAACACTGAAGCTTTCTTT
CASSLWPGGNTEAFF
>TRBD2|TRBJ2-1|few|TRBV4-1|18
TGCGCCAGCAGCCAAGATACCCTAGGGGGACTAGCGGGACTTGAGCAGTTCTTC
CASSQDTLGGLAGLEQFF
>TRBD1|TRBJ1-1|-|TRBV29-1|14
TGCAGCGTTTTGACAGGGGGCGAGAACACTGAAGCTTTCTTT
CSVLTGGENTEAFF
>-|TRBJ1-1|-|TRBV21-1|16
TGTGCCAGCAGCAAAGAGGGGGAGACACAAACCACTGAAGCTTTCTTT
CASSKEGETQTTEAFF
>TRBD1|TRBJ2-2|-|TRBV19|17
TGTGCCAGTAGTATGACGGGACAGGGCTCAAACACCGGGGAGCTGTTTTTT
CASSMTGQGSNTGELFF
>TRBD2|TRBJ2-7|-|TRBV7-3|15
TGTGCCAGCAGCTTAGAACTAGCGAGTACCTACGAGCAGTACTTC
CASSLELASTYEQYF
>-|TRBJ2-1|-|TRBV6-5|14
TGTGCCAGCAGTCGGGGGGCTACTCACAATGAGCAGTTCTTC
CASSRGATHNEQFF
>-|TRBJ1-1|once|TRBV19|14
TGTGCCAGTAGTAACCACAGAGGGCGGGGATCAGCTTTCTTT
CASSNHRGRGSAFF
>-|TRBJ2-2|-|TRBV7-3|15
TGTGCCAGCAGCTTATCGTCCAGGGGCACCGGGGAGCTGTTTTTT
CASSLSSRGTGELFF
>-|TRBJ1-4|-|TRBV9|14
TGTGCCAGCAGCCCCTGGGGCGGAAATGAAAAACTGTTTTTT
CASSPWGGNEKLFF
>-|TRBJ2-1|-|TRBV4-3|15
TGCGCCAGCAGCCAAGTGGGCAATACCCACAATGAGCAGTTCTTC
CASSQVGNTHNEQFF
>TRBD2|TRBJ2-3|few|TRBV5-1|14
TGCGCCAGCAGCACGGGAGGGCTCACAGATACGCAGTATTTT
CASSTGGLTDTQYF
>TRBD1|TRBJ1-2|-|TRBV4-2|17
TGTGCCAGCAGCCAAGTCCCCGGACAGGGGGCGAAACGTGGCTACACCTTC
CASSQVPGQGAKRGYTF
>-|TRBJ1-5|-|TRBV20-1|12
TGCAGTGCTAGTGGCGGGGTTCAGCCCCAGCATTTT
CSASGGVQPQHF
>-|TRBJ2-5|-|TRBV6-6|11
TGTGCCAGCACCCACCGGGAGACCCAGTACTTC
CASTHRETQYF
>-|TRBJ1-1|-|TRBV2|14
TGTGCCAGCAGGATGTCAGGGGCTGGAACTGAAGCTTTCTTT
CASRMSGAGTEAFF
>TRBD1|TRBJ2-6|-|TRBV3-1/TRBV3-2|18
TGTGCCAGCAGCCAATGGACAGGGATAGTCTCTGGGGCCAACGTCCTGACTTTC
CASSQWTGIVSGANVLTF
>TRBD2|TRBJ2-4|-|TRBV5-4|15
TGTGCCAGCAGCGACAGGACTAGCGGGGTTAACATTCAGTACTTC
CASSDRTSGVNIQYF
>-|TRBJ2-5|-|TRBV11-1|13
TGTGCCAGCAGCTTTTCAGTCCAAGAGACCCAGTACTTC
CASSFSVQETQYF
>TRBD1|TRBJ2-7|-|TRBV5-1|16
TGCGCCAGCAGCTTGTATCGGGGACAGAGCTCCTACGAGCAGTACTTC
CASSLYRGQSSYEQYF
>TRBD1|TRBJ1-1|-|TRBV5-5|13
TGTGCCAGCAGCCCTTGGGACAGGCTTGAAGCTTTCTTT
CASSPWDRLEAFF
>-|TRBJ2-1|-|TRBV19|13
TGTGCCAGTAGTATAGGACAGACTAATGAGCAGTTCTTC
CASSIGQTNEQFF
>TRBD1|TRBJ2-7|-|TRBV7-9|16
TGTGCCAGCAGCTTAGGTCGGGACAGCCTCTCCTACGAGCAGTACTTC
CASSLGRDSLSYEQYF
>TRBD2|TRBJ2-4|-|TRBV7-2|17
TGTGCCAGCAGCTTAGACGCCAGCGGGGGGGCCCGGGCCATTCAGTACTTC
CASSLDASGGARAIQYF